The entry below describes one TCR beta chain. The antigen is undetermined. This entry comes from a study of radiotherapy plus CTLA-4 blockade in lung cancer. Data came from immunoSEQ multiplex PCR; TCRdb stores just in-frame clones and leaves some out. The sample includes more than 75,000 clones, 65% to 85% of them seen just once. Study-wide results and caveats: Response, reportedly, was best predicted by interferon-beta along with early blood T cell clone dynamics.

This CDR3 region has 15 residues. Between the trimmed V and J ends, which lost 0 bases and 2 bases, there was a span of 9 bases. Germline CDR1 SGHRS, CDR2 YFSETQ. Ipilimumab-mediated CTLA-4 blockade plus focal radiation was given to patients having chemo-refractory metastatic non-small-cell lung cancer. The rearrangement links TRBV5-1 to TRBJ2-1, with D possibly TRBD2 on 6 matching bases. The source of this sequence is a human donor with non-small cell lung cancer who had a partial response to radiotherapy plus ipilimumab. Some clones in this sample may be carry-over from other donors' samples. The sample in question was peripheral blood, obtained from a patient treated with radiotherapy plus ipilimumab. The CDR3 DNA reads as TGCGCCAGCAGCTTGGCCGGGAGAACCTACAATGAGCAGTTCTTC. Translated, it gives CASSLAGRTYNEQFF. The entire variable domain, with the rest obtained from reference TRBV5-1 and TRBJ2-1, is as follows: KAGVTQTPRYLIKTRGQQVTLSCSPISGHRSVSWYQQTPGQGLQFLFEYFSETQRNKGNFPGRFSGRQFSNSRSEMNVSTLELGDSALYLCASSLAGRTYNEQFFGPGTRLTVL.